This T cell receptor (beta chain) comes out of a study of immune evolution from preneoplasia to lung adenocarcinoma (dated by TCRdb to about 2021). A note on the overall study: HLA loss of heterozygosity was found in 6.5% to 8% of AIS, about 16% of MIA and more than 25% of ADC lesions, and in no AAH lesions. The study used immune gene expression, TCR sequencing and multiplex immunofluorescence to profile the immune contexture of lung adenocarcinoma precursors and invasive adenocarcinoma. Resected precursor lesions (AAH, AIS, MIA) and invasive adenocarcinomas were compared with paired morphologically normal lung tissue. The sample size was set by how many specimens were available, not by a prior power calculation. The immune data were integrated with whole exome sequencing and methylation data from the same cohort of nodules. In total, the cohort included roughly 49 patients with pulmonary nodules, all of whom underwent surgical resection. A total of over 50 patients contributed TCR sequencing data. According to the study, 105 samples were used for TCR sequencing. POLYSOLVER was used to infer class I HLA alleles from exome data, and LOHHLA was used to detect allele-specific HLA loss.

What the study reported, not specific to this receptor: Normal lung showed the highest clonality, whereas later-stage lesions appeared to have higher T cell density and diversity but lower clonality. KRAS-mutant nodules showed the highest T cell clonality compared with EGFR-mutant or double wild-type lesions. The highest top T cell clone frequencies were observed in normal lung, and a progressive decrease in top T cell clone frequencies appeared to occur from AAH through AIS, MIA and invasive adenocarcinoma. Because all patients were from Japan and China, applicability to Western populations was uncertain. The findings were based on association rather than direct causation, and larger cohorts with long-term follow-up and longitudinal biopsies were deemed needed.

The immunoSEQ hsTCRbeta Kit was used to sequence TCR beta CDR3 regions from DNA. Per the source publication's procedure: The ImmunoSEQ Analyzer was used to analyse the TCR sequencing data. T cell clonality was defined as 1 minus Pielou's evenness, calculated on productive rearrangements. T cell diversity was measured with the inverse Simpson index on productive templates. T cell density was defined as TCR beta template counts normalized to usable DNA, with usable DNA estimated by amplification and sequencing of housekeeping genes. Two-sided Kruskal-Wallis tests were used to compare TCR metrics across histologic stages. TCRdb's version of the immuneACCESS table is confined to in-frame rearrangements and falls short of the full clone set. An unresolved V gene accounts for under half of the shortfall where checked; the remainder is of unknown origin. V and J calls and clone size are copied from that table; D and trimming were computed from the DNA. Here the sample has 6,500 to 7,500 clones; around three quarters occur a single time. Around 2.5% of the sample belongs to the ten largest clones.

Regarding this clone: Its specific antigen is unknown. Within one base of it there is no much larger clone, and no base qualities were kept.

Reading from cysteine to phenylalanine, the CDR3 counts 15 amino acids. Only the CDR3 DNA stays, 45 bases, in frame from base 1. The germline V gene (reference sequence) supplies CDR1 LNHDA and CDR2 SQIVND. V is pared back by 5 bases and J by 4 bases, with 17 bases lying between the germline termini. Between the mid-2010s and the late 2010s, the patients underwent resection in either Japan or China. Two lung cancer pathologists independently reviewed H&E slides to confirm the histologic diagnosis of every case. Premalignant or tumor cells were enriched for nucleic acid extraction by macro-dissection performed after pathologic assessment. FFPE tissue was used for DNA isolation with the AllPrep DNA/RNA FFPE Kit.

The source is a person aged 40-50 years with lung adenocarcinoma. Sequenced material: FFPE invasive lung adenocarcinoma tissue. The label giving this sample's cell subset or site can be read as: frankly invasive lung adenocarcinoma (ADC). This receptor chain uses TRBV19 and TRBJ1-2; 6 matching bases give a weak D call of TRBD1. The CDR3 protein is CASSPRTEGFYGYTF. The nucleotide sequence is TGTGCCAGTAGTCCGCGGACAGAAGGATTCTATGGCTACACCTTC.